This T cell receptor (beta chain) was sequenced in a study of blood T cell repertoires in COVID-19. Looking at the study overall: T cells, B-cell-depleted T cells, or PBMCs provided the cDNA or gDNA that served as material.

Original analysis: Reference gene primer amplification gave nucleated cell count estimates. Sequenced by immunoSEQ multiplex PCR; TCRdb stores in-frame clones only, minus some. The DNA was the basis for D and trimming; V, J and clone size are from that table. The sample lists more than 95,000 clones, over 75% occurring once. Trimming left V 4 bases short and J 3 bases short, with 15 bases between. Germline lookup yields CDR1 SQVTM and CDR2 ANQGSEA. The CDR3 loop spans 14 amino acids. Material: peripheral blood. This clonotype originated in a human donor with active COVID-19. The donor label of this sample is uncertain. The V call is TRBV29-1, the J call TRBJ1-1; possibly TRBD1 for D (5 bases). This CDR3 reads CSVAGAYPYTEAFF. The CDR3 DNA reads as TGCAGCGTTGCTGGGGCTTACCCTTACACTGAAGCTTTCTTT.